The present T cell receptor (beta chain) was sequenced within a study of cytomegalovirus exposure and HLA in healthy donors (dated by TCRdb to the late 2010s). Broadly, across the study: According to an earlier analysis of 587 of the donors, 150 million to 200 million T cells yielded 90 million to 130 million unique TCR beta sequences and 276 Gb of sequence data. In an earlier analysis of 587 of the donors, high-throughput TCR beta sequencing was used to judge whether each TCR beta V gene segment behaved as functional or pseudogenic. The aim of the study was to test whether cataloging public T cell receptors could identify signatures of past pathogen exposure. To predict cytomegalovirus infection status, the study combined high-throughput TCR immunosequencing, statistical association of individual TCRs with disease status, and machine learning. Typing coverage varied by locus: roughly 629-630 donors for A, B, C, DRB1 and DQB1; under 550 for DQA1; around 610 for DPA1; roughly 450 for DPB1. Rather than using new phenotypic data, the later analysis identified candidate immune exposures from TCR beta sequences and from how often those sequences occurred across donors. A later analysis re-examined previously published TCR beta repertoires from more than 650 donors and added high-resolution HLA genotyping to investigate patterns of TCR occurrence. Among the roughly 400 genotyped donors, more than 70% belonged to the genetic ancestry cluster associated with self-reported Caucasian donors. Besides the first cohort of under 700 subjects, a separate validation cohort made up of 120 different subjects was used. Several DR-DQ haplotypes were treated as single units for association and clustering because of strong linkage in the cohort. HLA typing covered class I and class II loci at four-digit resolution. About 320 gigabases of sequencing data and tens of millions of unique TCR sequences were included in an early release covering around 650 HLA-typed donors. Donor age, sex, ethnicity and CMV serostatus were compiled alongside the repertoire data. Every repertoire in the discovery cohort had been generated on one and the same sequencing platform. On average, about 200,000 unique TCR beta nucleotide sequences were sequenced per donor among 398 genotyped donors of the cohort, with 15% to 20% of those sequences being non-productive. The study used immunosequencing to profile the T cell repertoires of hundreds of subjects and linked those repertoires to cytomegalovirus serostatus. A later genetic analysis used genome-wide SNP genotypes for about 60% of the 666 donors, treating that subset as a discovery cohort.

In total, 630 or so healthy bone marrow donors made up the cohort. At the time of sampling, every cohort member was nominally healthy, though immune exposures that went unrecorded were likely present. The donor was CMV seronegative and belonged to the group of around 350 seronegative cohort members. A peripheral blood sample was provided by each donor, and peripheral blood mononuclear cells were used for TCR beta sequencing. The Qiagen DNeasy Blood Extraction Kit was used to extract genomic DNA from the blood cell samples. Based on the germline V gene, the CDR1 and CDR2 sequences are KGHSH and LQKENI. Reading from cysteine to phenylalanine, the CDR3 counts 17 amino acids. The read is trimmed to its CDR3 DNA, 51 bases read in frame from base 1. Clipping removes 2 bases from V and 6 bases from J, with 9 as the unmatched junction base count. General conclusions and limits of the study: A later analysis found that most CMV-associated TCR beta chains appeared HLA-restricted, with HLA associations seemingly driven largely by CMV exposure. An association between a missense DCLRE1C variant and V-gene and J-gene trimming of TCR beta chains was found in a later genetic analysis and replicated in an independent cohort. The 87-base-pair reads could not distinguish some IMGT-functional V segments, including TRBV6-2 and TRBV6-3, so those segments were excluded. The presence/absence analyses assumed that sequencing depth was roughly uniform across donors, and that assumption may not be true. Because some donors lacked HLA typing at each locus, the association tests relied only on the typed subset. Specific HLA alleles were associated with 16,951 TCR beta sequences at a false discovery rate of 0.05 in a later analysis. According to a later analysis, TCR association rates differed among HLA loci, with DRB1 alleles showing the most associated TCRs and HLA-C alleles showing the fewest. In this cohort, only TCR beta chains were sequenced, and detectable features were limited by the absence of alpha or paired-chain data. For the cohort, immune exposure information was limited to CMV serostatus. The study listed 150 to 200 TCR beta chains as associated with cytomegalovirus. A further reported finding was that TCR beta sequences accurately predicted the HLA-A and HLA-B alleles for most subjects in the first cohort. According to a later genetic analysis, donors in an Asian-associated ancestry cluster had fewer N-insertions in productive TCRs than the approximately 650-donor mean. Linkage disequilibrium might explain the correlated functional status among segregating V segments, but an unknown experimental factor could not be excluded. Because counts were too low, some 17 rarely observed V segments, including chromosome 9 orphons, were excluded from the earlier analysis of 587 of the donors. According to the authors, the approach could potentially be generalized to other disease states and immunological phenotypes. In an earlier analysis of under 600 of the donors, most TCR beta V segments were observed in productive rearrangements about 87% or about 30% of the time, broadly matching IMGT annotations. The classifier was reported to diagnose cytomegalovirus status with high specificity and sensitivity in both the original and validation cohorts. The sequencing pipeline was judged likely to have produced a cluster of highly shared sequence variants as a technical artifact. In vitro tests confirmed that a few of the cytomegalovirus-associated TCR beta chains recognize cytomegalovirus antigens. In a later analysis, HLA-associated TCR beta chains showed more clonal expansion and lower generation probabilities than non-associated chains that were equally common. Most TCR sequences were seen in very few donors, while some public TCRs were found in many individuals. Assigning TCR associations to individual alleles was difficult when HLA alleles, especially DR and DQ, strongly co-occurred. Several of the top co-occurrence clusters appeared to be linked to parvovirus B19, influenza, CMV and Epstein-Barr virus, according to a later analysis.

The library was obtained by the immunoSEQ multiplex PCR assay. For the multiplex PCR, a mixture combining 60 forward primers for TCR Vbeta segments and 13 reverse primers for TCR Jbeta segments was used. The CDR3 region of rearranged TCR beta genes was amplified from genomic DNA with a multiplex PCR assay. The amplified TCR beta libraries were sequenced on the Illumina HiSeq System as 87-base-pair reads. In the paper's pipeline: Across the roughly 670 repertoires, a later analysis counted 78 million or so unique TCR beta chains, approximately 12 million of which were shared by at least two donors. Raw reads were error-corrected and collapsed into unique sequences with a nearest-neighbor algorithm that merged closely related sequences to remove PCR and sequencing errors. To assign V, D and J gene segments, CDR3 sequences were aligned to IMGT reference sequences. For a sequence to be retained, at least a six-nucleotide match to both a V gene segment and a J gene segment was required. Rearrangements were classified as productive when the CDR3 lacked stop codons and remained in frame with V and J, and all other rearrangements were classified as non-productive. CDR3 was defined by IMGT convention, running from the second conserved V-encoded cysteine to the conserved J-encoded phenylalanine. The earlier analysis of some 600 of the donors excluded sequences that lacked an unambiguous match to a single V gene segment. In an earlier analysis of 500 to 750 of the donors, V segments were called functional above 56.7% productive rearrangements and were called segregating when the between-donor standard deviation exceeded 5%. A statistical classification framework was built for diagnosing cytomegalovirus status from the catalog of TCR beta chain sequences. In a later analysis, V and J genes were assigned by comparing TCR nucleotide sequences against IMGT/GENE-DB human TR gene sequences. The TCRdist pipeline was used in a later analysis to assign CDR3 sequences and most-parsimonious VDJ recombination scenarios. In a later analysis, every TCR beta chain was defined by the combination of its CDR3 amino acid sequence and its V-gene family, and reads without a unique V-gene family were dropped. As a way to deal with suspected cross-contamination and a sequencing artifact, a later analysis dropped over 550 nucleotide sequences that were highly shared and had low generation probability. In a later analysis, a clonal expansion index was calculated for each public chain from normalized within-repertoire ranks of inferred template counts. A later analysis computed generation probabilities with a VDJ recombination model fitted to out-of-frame rearrangements, and checked the results against IGoR. Hypergeometric tests were used in a later analysis to score TCR-TCR, TCR-HLA and TCR-CMV co-occurrence, with a repertoire-size bias correction applied to the TCR pairs. A later analysis estimated false discovery rates by permuting HLA or CMV assignments 20 times. In a later analysis, co-occurring TCRs were grouped using DBSCAN, and TCRdist sequence similarity was added for clustering within HLA-allele-positive subsets. Repertoires with fewer than 30,000 or more than 120,000 public chains were left out of co-occurrence clustering, as were four to six repertoires with anomalous nucleotide sharing. TCRdb stores this immuneACCESS table with in-frame sequences only. Part of the clones is absent; in the studies checked, under half of the shortfall reflects unresolved V genes, and no reason is known for the rest. V and J calls and clone size are as listed in that table; D and trimming were resolved from the DNA. This sample is represented by about 140,000 clones; 70% to 80% of them were singletons. The ten largest account for 1.5% to 2% of the sample.

As concerns this clone: Its antigen specificity is not known. There are no base qualities to consult, and no much larger clone falls within one base.

The sequence came from a female donor in good health and CMV-seronegative. The sequenced sample consisted of PBMCs. Recombination connected TRBV18 to TRBJ2-7; TRBD2 fits 14 bases in the junction. CDR3 region: CASSPGTSGSRRREQYF. The DNA is as follows: TGTGCCAGCTCACCAGGGACTAGCGGGAGCCGTAGACGCGAGCAGTACTTC.